The TCR beta chain under discussion was sequenced for a study of CD8+CD57+ T cells in acquired aplastic anemia (dated by TCRdb to 2017 to 2018). About the study as a whole: DNA extracted from sorted CD4+ and CD8+ cells had a mean of approximately 3 ug, with a range of 0.2 to 27.4 ug. CD8+CD57+ expansion was defined as a frequency above the mean frequency observed in healthy subjects. The research as a whole found: Twenty-nine CD8+ CDR3 sequences were found to be shared between patients and controls, but these sequences appeared to be highly expressed in patients and within the immunodominant clones of the patients. CD8+ Simpson's diversity did not differ significantly between patients and healthy controls (P=0.060).

The V and J ends are trimmed by 5 bases and 1 base, leaving 9 bases between them. The germline V gene gives CDR1 as WSHSY and CDR2 as SAAADI. The CDR3, from cysteine to phenylalanine, totals 14 residues. The kept DNA is CDR3 alone, 42 bases in frame from the first base. On this clonotype itself: Its antigen specificity is not known. No per-base quality is available; no much larger clone lies one base away.

The patients picked for sequencing were ones in whom flow cytometry had shown an expansion of CD8+CD57+ cells. Severe acquired aplastic anemia was diagnosed in all patients according to International Study of Aplastic Anemia and Agranulocytosis and Camitta criteria. No patient had received any therapy when blood was sampled. The study deep-sequenced TCR repertoires of sorted CD4+ and CD8+ blood T cells from severe aplastic anemia patients and healthy subjects. In the USA, patient enrollment took place under clinicaltrials.gov protocols 00001620, 01623167, 00001397, 00071045, 00081523 and 00961064. Ficoll-Paque density gradient centrifugation was used to isolate peripheral blood mononuclear cells. Before DNA extraction, CD4+ and CD8+ T cells were sorted by FACS or by magnetic beads. TCR beta VDJ combination and CDR3 sequence profiling used genomic DNA as the template. An Illumina HiSeq 2000 was used for TCR repertoire sequencing. The authors' analysis ran thus. Repertoire assessment relied on Simpson's diversity index, CDR3 size and DJ length profiles, and TRBV/TRBJ rearrangement plots. The most abundant DNA sequence in the deep sequencing data was defined as the immunodominant clone. CDR3 amino acid sequences were screened for sharing across subjects and were compared with published repertoires and the VDJdb database. The public reads were run again by TCRdb, first through fastp at Q25 and then through MiXCR, and only productive beta chains were kept. Rows matching on CDR3 protein sequence are summarized as one entry with the most common DNA and genes. The V and J calls were not made by the authors but by TCRdb's processing. This sample holds roughly 200,000 distinct CDR3 sequences; approximately 65% were observed only once. Clones ranked in the top ten supply roughly 62% of the sample.

Recombination connected TRBV10-2 to TRBJ1-5; too little of a D gene remains to name it. Sequencing was performed on sorted CD4+, CD8+, or CD8+CD57+ T cells (not recorded which) from PBMCs. This receptor was obtained from a human donor with aplastic anemia. CDR3 sequence: CASSPGRSNQPQHF. At the DNA level, the sequence is TGCGCCAGCAGTCCGGGAAGGAGCAATCAGCCCCAGCATTTT.